The 2 T cell receptor beta chains in this list originate from one sample, sequenced in a study of cytomegalovirus exposure and HLA in healthy donors. With 60 Vbeta and 13 Jbeta primers, the PCR was carried out. Method: immunoSEQ multiplex PCR; TCRdb's copy keeps in-frame clones and lacks some. The data hold under 150,000 clones, with around three quarters observed a single time. The specimen sequenced was PBMCs. These receptors all stem from a woman aged 40 to 50 in good health and CMV-seropositive.

The V gene is TRBV5-1, the J gene TRBJ2-5; 9 nucleotides align to TRBD2. The CDR3 covers 15 residues. Germline CDR1 reads SGHRS; CDR2 reads YFSETQ. The ends lost 3 bases at V and 4 bases at J; junction bases unmatched: 7. The CDR3, as DNA: TGCGCCAGCAGCTCCCCGGCGGGAGGGTCAGAGACCCAGTACTTC. It translates to CASSSPAGGSETQYF.

This chain connects TRBV6-5 to TRBJ2-1; 8 bases map to TRBD2. The V gene end was trimmed by 7 bases and the J gene end by 6 bases; junction bases not matched to a gene: 8. The CDR3 is 14 amino acids. Germline CDR1 is MNHEY and CDR2 is SVGAGI. CDR3 region: CASKGTSDINEQFF. CDR3 sequence (DNA): TGTGCCAGCAAAGGGACTAGTGACATCAATGAGCAGTTCTTC.